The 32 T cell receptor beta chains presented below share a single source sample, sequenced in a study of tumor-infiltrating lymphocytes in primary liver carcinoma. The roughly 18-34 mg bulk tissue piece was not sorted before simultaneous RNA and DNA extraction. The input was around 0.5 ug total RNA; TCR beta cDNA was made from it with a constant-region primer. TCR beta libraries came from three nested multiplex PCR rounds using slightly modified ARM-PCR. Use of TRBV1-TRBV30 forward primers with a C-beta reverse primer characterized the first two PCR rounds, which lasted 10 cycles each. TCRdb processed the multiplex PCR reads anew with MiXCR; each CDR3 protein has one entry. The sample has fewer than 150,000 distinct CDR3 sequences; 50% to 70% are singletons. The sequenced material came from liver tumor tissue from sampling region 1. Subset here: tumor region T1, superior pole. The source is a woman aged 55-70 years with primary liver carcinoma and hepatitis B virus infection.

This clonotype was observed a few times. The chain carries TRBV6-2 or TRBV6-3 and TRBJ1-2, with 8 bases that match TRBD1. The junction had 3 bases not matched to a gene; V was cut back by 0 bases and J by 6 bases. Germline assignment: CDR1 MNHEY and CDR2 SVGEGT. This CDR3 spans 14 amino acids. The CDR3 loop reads CASSYSGRGHGYTF. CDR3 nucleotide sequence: TGTGCCAGCAGTTACTCCGGCAGGGGGCATGGCTACACCTTC.

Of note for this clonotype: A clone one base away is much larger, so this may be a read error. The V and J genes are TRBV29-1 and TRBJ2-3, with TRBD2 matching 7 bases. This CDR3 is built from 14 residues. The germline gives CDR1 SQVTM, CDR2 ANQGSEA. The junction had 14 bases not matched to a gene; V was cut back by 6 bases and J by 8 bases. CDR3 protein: CSVPKAAGGGTQYF. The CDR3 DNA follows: TGCAGCGTACCGAAAGCCGCTGGGGGGGGTACGCAGTATTTT.

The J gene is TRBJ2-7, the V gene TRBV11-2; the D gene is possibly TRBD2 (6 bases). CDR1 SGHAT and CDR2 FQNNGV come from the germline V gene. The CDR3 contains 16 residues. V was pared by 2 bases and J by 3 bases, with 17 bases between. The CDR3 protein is CASSLSSGLMGYEQYF. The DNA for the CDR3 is TGTGCCAGCAGCTTAAGTTCGGGACTTATGGGCTACGAGCAGTACTTC.

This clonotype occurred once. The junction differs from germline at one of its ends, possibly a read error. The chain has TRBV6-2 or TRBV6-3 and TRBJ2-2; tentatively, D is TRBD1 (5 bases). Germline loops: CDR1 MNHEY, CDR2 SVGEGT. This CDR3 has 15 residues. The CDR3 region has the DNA TGCGTCAGCAGTTACGGCAGGGTAGACACCGGGGAGCTGTTTTTT. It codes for CVSSYGRVDTGELFF.

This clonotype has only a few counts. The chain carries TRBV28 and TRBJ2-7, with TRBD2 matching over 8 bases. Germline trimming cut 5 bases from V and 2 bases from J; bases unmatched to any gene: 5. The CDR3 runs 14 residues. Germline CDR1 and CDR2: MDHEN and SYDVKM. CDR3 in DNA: TGTGCCAGCAGTCGGGGGGGGGCTACCTACGAGCAGTACTTC. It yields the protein CASSRGGATYEQYF.

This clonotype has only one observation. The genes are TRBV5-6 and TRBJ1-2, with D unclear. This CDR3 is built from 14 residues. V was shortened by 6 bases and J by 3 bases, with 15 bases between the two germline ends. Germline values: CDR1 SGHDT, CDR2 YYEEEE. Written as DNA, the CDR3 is TGTGCCAGCATCACCCGGACCGGGGACTATGGCTACACCTTC. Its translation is CASITRTGDYGYTF. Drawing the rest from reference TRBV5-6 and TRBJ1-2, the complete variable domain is DAGVTQSPTHLIKTRGQQVTLRCSPKSGHDTVSWYQQALGQGPQFIFQYYEEEERQRGNFPDRFSGHQFPNYSSELNVNALLLGDSALYLCASITRTGDYGYTFGSGTRLTVV.

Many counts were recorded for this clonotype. In nucleotides, the CDR3 is TGTGCCAGCAGTCGGGGGGAGGGGAGTGATTCGGAGACCCAGTACTTC. It encodes CASSRGEGSDSETQYF. The V gene is TRBV6-1, the J gene TRBJ2-5; 7 bases are a match to TRBD2. The junction had 14 bases not matched to a gene; V was cut back by 5 bases and J by 5 bases. Germline CDR1 reads MNHNS; CDR2 reads SASEGT. CDR3 length: 16 amino acids.

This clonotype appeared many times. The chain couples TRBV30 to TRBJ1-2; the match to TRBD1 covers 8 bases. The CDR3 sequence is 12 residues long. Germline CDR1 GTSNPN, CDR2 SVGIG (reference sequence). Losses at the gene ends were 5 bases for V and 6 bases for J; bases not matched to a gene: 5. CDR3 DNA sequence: TGTGCCTGGGGACAGGGATGGGATGGCTACACCTTC. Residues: CAWGQGWDGYTF.

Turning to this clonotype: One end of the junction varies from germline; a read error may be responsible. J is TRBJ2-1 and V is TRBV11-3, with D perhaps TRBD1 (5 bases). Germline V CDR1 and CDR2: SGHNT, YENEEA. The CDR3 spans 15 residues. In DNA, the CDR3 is TGTGCCGGCAGCTTAGGGGCTCAGGGTCGCAAGGAGCTGTTCTTC. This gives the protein CAGSLGAQGRKELFF. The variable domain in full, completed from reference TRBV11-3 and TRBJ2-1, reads EAGVVQSPRYKIIEKKQPVAFWCNPISGHNTLYWYLQNLGQGPELLIRYENEEAVDDSQLPKDRFSAERLKGVDSTLKIQPAELGDSAVYLCAGSLGAQGRKELFFGPGTRLTVL.

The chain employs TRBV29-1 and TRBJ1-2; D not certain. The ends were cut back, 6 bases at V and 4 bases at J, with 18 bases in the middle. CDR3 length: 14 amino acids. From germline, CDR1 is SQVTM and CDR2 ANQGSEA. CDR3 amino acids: CSVHLDGGLYGYTF. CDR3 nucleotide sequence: TGCAGCGTCCACCTAGATGGCGGACTCTATGGCTACACCTTC.

The CDR3 region has the DNA TGTGCCAGCAGTATCGGACTAGCGGACATAGATACGCAGTATTTT. It codes for CASSIGLADIDTQYF. The chain links TRBV28 to TRBJ2-3; 10 positions match TRBD2. The CDR3 covers 15 residues. The junction had 7 bases not matched to a gene; V was cut back by 5 bases and J by 5 bases. Germline V gene data show CDR1 as MDHEN and CDR2 as SYDVKM. Filled out from reference TRBV28 and TRBJ2-3, the complete variable domain reads DVKVTQSSRYLVKRTGEKVFLECVQDMDHENMFWYRQDPGLGLRLIYFSYDVKMKEKGDIPEGYSVSREKKERFSLILESASTNQTSMYLCASSIGLADIDTQYFGPGTRLTVL.

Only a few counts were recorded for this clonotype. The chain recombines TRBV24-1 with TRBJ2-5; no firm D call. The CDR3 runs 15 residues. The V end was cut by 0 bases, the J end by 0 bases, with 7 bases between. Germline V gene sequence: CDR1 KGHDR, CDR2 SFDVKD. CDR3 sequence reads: CATSDLQSDQETQYF. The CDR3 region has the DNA TGTGCCACCAGTGATTTGCAGTCAGACCAAGAGACCCAGTACTTC.

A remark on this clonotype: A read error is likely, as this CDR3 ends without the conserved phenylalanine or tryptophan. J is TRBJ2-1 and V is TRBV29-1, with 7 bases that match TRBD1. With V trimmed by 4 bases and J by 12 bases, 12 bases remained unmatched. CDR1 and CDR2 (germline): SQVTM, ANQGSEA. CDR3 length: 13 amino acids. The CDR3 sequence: CSVGGQSSDGQFI. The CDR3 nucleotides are TGCAGCGTTGGGGGACAGTCCTCGGATGGGCAGTTCATC.

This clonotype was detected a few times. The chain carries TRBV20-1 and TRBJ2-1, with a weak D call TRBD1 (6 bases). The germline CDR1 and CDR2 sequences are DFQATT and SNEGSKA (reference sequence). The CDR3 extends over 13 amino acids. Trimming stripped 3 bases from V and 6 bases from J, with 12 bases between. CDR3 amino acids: CSASYEGVNEQFF. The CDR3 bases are TGCAGTGCTAGCTACGAGGGGGTCAATGAGCAGTTCTTC.

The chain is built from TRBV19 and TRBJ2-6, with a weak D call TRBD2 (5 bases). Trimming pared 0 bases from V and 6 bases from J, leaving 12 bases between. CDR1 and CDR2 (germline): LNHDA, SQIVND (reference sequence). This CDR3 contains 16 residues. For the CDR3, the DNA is TGTGCCAGTAGTATAGATACGGGATCCGAGGCCAACGTCCTGACTTTC. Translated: CASSIDTGSEANVLTF. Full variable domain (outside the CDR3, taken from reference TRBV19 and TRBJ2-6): DGGITQSPKYLFRKEGQNVTLSCEQNLNHDAMYWYRQDPGQGLRLIYYSQIVNDFQKGDIAEGYSVSREKKESFPLTVTSAQKNPTAFYLCASSIDTGSEANVLTFGAGSRLTVL.

The CDR3 is CASSQVVIGVQETQYF. The CDR3 DNA reads as TGCGCCAGCAGCCAAGTGGTGATAGGGGTCCAAGAGACCCAGTACTTC. The gene calls are TRBV4-1 and TRBJ2-5; maybe TRBD1 (5 bases). Germline V gives CDR1 MGHRA, CDR2 YSYEKL. The CDR3 runs to 16 residues. Deletions cut 1 base from V and 1 base from J, with 13 bases between.

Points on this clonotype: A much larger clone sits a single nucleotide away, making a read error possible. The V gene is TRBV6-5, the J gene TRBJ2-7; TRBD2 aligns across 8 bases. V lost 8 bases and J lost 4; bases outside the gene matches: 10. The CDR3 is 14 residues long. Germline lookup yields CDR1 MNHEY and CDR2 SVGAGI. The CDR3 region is CASRFGRAGYEQYF. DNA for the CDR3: TGTGCCAGCCGATTCGGGAGGGCCGGTTACGAGCAGTACTTC.

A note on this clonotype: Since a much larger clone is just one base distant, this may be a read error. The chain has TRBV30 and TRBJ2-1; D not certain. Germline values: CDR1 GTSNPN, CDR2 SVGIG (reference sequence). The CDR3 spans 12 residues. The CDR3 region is CAWSHVIGEKFF. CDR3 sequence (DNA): TGTGCCTGGAGCCACGTGATCGGTGAGAAGTTCTTC.

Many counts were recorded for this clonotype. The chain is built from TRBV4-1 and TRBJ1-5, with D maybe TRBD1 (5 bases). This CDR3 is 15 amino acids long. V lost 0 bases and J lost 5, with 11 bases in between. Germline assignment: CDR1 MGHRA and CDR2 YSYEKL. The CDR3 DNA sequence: TGCGCCAGCAGCCAAGATTCGGGGGTATATCAGCCCCAGCATTTT. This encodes CASSQDSGVYQPQHF.

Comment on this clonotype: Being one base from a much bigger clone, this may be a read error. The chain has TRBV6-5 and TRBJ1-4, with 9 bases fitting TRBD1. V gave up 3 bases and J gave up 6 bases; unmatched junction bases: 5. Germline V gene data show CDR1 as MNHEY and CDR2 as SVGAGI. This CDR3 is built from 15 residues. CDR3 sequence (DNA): TGTGCCAGCAGTTATACAGGGGGCTCGGATGAAAAACTGTTTTTT. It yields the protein CASSYTGGSDEKLFF.

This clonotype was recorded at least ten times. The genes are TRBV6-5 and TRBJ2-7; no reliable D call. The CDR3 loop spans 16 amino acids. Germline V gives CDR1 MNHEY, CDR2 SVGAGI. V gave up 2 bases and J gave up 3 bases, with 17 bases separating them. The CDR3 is CASSYNRDLTYYEQYF. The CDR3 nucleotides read TGTGCCAGCAGTTACAACCGCGATCTCACCTACTACGAGCAGTACTTC.

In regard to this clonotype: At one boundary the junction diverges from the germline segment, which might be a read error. The CDR3 DNA reads TGTGCCATCAGTTATGCTGATACGCAGTATTTT. It translates to CAISYADTQYF. V gene TRBV24-1 combines with J gene TRBJ2-3; D is unclear. CDR3 size: 11 residues. Germline lookup yields CDR1 KGHDR and CDR2 SFDVKD.

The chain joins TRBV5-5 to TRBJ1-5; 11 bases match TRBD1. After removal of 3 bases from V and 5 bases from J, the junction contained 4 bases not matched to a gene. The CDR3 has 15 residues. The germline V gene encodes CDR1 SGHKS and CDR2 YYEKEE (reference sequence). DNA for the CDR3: TGTGCCAGCAGCTGGACAGGGGGCAGGGATCAGCCCCAGCATTTT. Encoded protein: CASSWTGGRDQPQHF.

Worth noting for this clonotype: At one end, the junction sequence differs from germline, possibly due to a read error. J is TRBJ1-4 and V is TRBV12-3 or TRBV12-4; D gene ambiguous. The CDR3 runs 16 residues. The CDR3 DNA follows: TGTGCCAGCAGTTTGGTACTACTACGGACTACTGAAAAACTGTTTTTT. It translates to CASSLVLLRTTEKLFF.

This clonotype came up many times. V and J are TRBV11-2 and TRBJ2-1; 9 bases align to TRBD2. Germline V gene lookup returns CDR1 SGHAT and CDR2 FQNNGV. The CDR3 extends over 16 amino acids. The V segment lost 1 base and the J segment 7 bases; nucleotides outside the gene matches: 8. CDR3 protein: CASSLVGREGPNEQFF. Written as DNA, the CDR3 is TGTGCCAGCAGCTTAGTAGGGCGGGAGGGCCCAAATGAGCAGTTCTTC.

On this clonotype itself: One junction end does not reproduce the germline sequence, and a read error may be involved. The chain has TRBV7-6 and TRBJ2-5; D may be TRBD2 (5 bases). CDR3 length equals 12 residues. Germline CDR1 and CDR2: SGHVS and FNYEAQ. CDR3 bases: TGTACCAGCAGCTTAGAGGGAAGGGCCCAGTACTTC. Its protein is CTSSLEGRAQYF. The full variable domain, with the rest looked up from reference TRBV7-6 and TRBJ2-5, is GAGVSQSPRYKVTKRGQDVALRCDPISGHVSLYWYRQALGQGPEFLTYFNYEAQQDKSGLPNDRFSAERPEGSISTLTIQRTEQRDSAMYRCTSSLEGRAQYFGPGTRLLVL.

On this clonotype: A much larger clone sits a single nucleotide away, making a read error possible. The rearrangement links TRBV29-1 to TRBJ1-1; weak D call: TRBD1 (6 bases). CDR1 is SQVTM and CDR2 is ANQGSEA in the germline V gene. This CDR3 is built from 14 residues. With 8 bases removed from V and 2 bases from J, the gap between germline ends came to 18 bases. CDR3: CSLVGGQGNTEAFF. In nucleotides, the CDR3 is TGCAGCCTTGTGGGGGGACAAGGAAACACTGAAGCTTTCTTT.

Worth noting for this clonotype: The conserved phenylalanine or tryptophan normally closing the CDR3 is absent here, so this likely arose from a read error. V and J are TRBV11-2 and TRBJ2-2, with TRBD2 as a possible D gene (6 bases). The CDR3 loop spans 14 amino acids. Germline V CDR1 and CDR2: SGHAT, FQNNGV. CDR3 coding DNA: TGTGCCAGCAGCTCGGGACCTACATGCGGGGAACTGTTTCTT. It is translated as CASSSGPTCGELFL.

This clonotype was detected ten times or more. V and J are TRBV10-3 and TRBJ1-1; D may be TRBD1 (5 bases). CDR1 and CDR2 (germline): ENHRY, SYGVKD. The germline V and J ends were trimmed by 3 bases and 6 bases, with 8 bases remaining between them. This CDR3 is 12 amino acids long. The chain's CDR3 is CAISEWGAEAFF. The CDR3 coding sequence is TGTGCCATCAGTGAATGGGGGGCTGAAGCTTTCTTT.

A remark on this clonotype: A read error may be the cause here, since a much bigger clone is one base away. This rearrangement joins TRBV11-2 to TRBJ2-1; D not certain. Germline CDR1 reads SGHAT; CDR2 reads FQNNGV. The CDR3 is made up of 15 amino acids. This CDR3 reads CAISLRTDSYNEQFF. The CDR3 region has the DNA TGTGCCATCAGCTTACGCACAGACTCCTACAATGAGCAGTTCTTC.

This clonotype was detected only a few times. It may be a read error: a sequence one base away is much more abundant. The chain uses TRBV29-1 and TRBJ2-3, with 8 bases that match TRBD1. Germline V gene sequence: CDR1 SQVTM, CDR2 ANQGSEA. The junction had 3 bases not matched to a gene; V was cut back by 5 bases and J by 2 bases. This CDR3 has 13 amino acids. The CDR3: CSVTQGATDTQYF. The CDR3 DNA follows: TGCAGCGTTACTCAGGGGGCCACAGATACGCAGTATTTT.

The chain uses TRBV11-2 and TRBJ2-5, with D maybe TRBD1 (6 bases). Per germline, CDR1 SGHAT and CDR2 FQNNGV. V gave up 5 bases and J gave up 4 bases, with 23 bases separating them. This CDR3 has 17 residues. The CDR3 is CASSPRGQLASPETQYF. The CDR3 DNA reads TGTGCCAGCAGCCCTAGGGGACAATTAGCGAGCCCAGAGACCCAGTACTTC.